What follows describes a single T cell receptor beta chain. Its antigen is still unknown. Different DNA sequences within this sample yield the same CDR3. Though probably carrying unrecorded immune exposures, donors were nominally healthy at sampling. Researchers ran the PCR with 60 Vbeta and 13 Jbeta primers. The table came from immunoSEQ multiplex PCR; TCRdb's copy has only in-frame clones and leaves some out. The table includes over 150,000 clones, roughly four fifths detected once. The record originates from a study of cytomegalovirus exposure and HLA in healthy donors. Background on the study: There were approximately 400 genotyped donors. Of these, about 80% fell in the genetic ancestry cluster associated with self-reported Caucasian donors. Study-wide results and limits: CMV serostatus was the only immune exposure information that was available.

V was clipped by 1 base and J by 5 bases; unmatched bases: 3. Germline V lookup: CDR1 SGHTA, CDR2 FQGNSA. The CDR3 is 15 amino acids. The sequenced sample was PBMCs. The chain uses TRBV7-2 and TRBJ2-1, with 9 nucleotides matching TRBD2. The sequence was collected from a man younger than 35 in good health and CMV-seronegative. The CDR3 reads CASSLGLAGNNEQFF. The CDR3 coding sequence is TGTGCCAGCAGCTTAGGTCTAGCGGGGAACAATGAGCAGTTCTTC.